This is a list of T cell receptor beta chains from one sample in a study of cytomegalovirus exposure and HLA in healthy donors. TCRdb's table, derived via immunoSEQ multiplex PCR, lists solely in-frame clones and lacks some. The table lists around 200,000 clones, more than 85% of them singletons. The material sequenced was PBMCs. These receptors were collected from a woman aged 18 to 35 in good health and CMV-seronegative. The CDR3 runs from the conserved cysteine through the conserved F or W. The order of the fields is D gene, V gene, clone size, CDR3 length, J gene, CDR3 protein, CDR3 DNA. The D gene is left open where the match is weak. Size is stated for part of the rows, as once, few or many counts, or as a class when the clone is expanded.

d_gene: NA; v_gene: TRBV6-1; abundance: NA; len: 13; j_gene: TRBJ2-4; CDR3aa: CAVRDVAKNIQYF; CDR3nt: TGTGCTGTCAGGGATGTAGCCAAAAACATTCAGTACTTC
d_gene: NA; v_gene: TRBV15; abundance: NA; len: 17; j_gene: TRBJ1-3; CDR3aa: CATSSAPWAGYGNTIYF; CDR3nt: TGTGCCACCAGCAGCGCCCCATGGGCAGGGTACGGAAACACCATATATTTT
d_gene: NA; v_gene: TRBV13; abundance: NA; len: 13; j_gene: TRBJ2-2; CDR3aa: CASSLDSFGELFF; CDR3nt: TGTGCCAGCAGCTTGGACTCGTTTGGGGAGCTGTTTTTT
d_gene: TRBD1; v_gene: TRBV27; abundance: NA; len: 17; j_gene: TRBJ2-7; CDR3aa: CASSLRRRTGPSYEQYF; CDR3nt: TGTGCCAGCAGTTTGAGGAGACGGACAGGGCCCTCCTACGAGCAGTACTTC
d_gene: NA; v_gene: TRBV11-2; abundance: NA; len: 15; j_gene: TRBJ1-6; CDR3aa: CASGLSGWNNSPLHF; CDR3nt: TGTGCCAGCGGTTTATCAGGTTGGAATAATTCACCCCTCCACTTT
d_gene: NA; v_gene: TRBV6-5; abundance: NA; len: 14; j_gene: TRBJ1-6; CDR3aa: CASSNLRGESPLHF; CDR3nt: TGTGCCAGCAGTAACCTTAGGGGCGAATCACCCCTCCACTTT
d_gene: TRBD1; v_gene: TRBV5-5; abundance: once; len: 15; j_gene: TRBJ2-7; CDR3aa: CASSLLATGPYEQYF; CDR3nt: TGTGCCAGCAGCTTGTTGGCGACAGGGCCCTACGAGCAGTACTTC
d_gene: NA; v_gene: TRBV4-3; abundance: NA; len: 16; j_gene: TRBJ1-4; CDR3aa: CASSQDGAVGNEKLFF; CDR3nt: TGCGCCAGCAGCCAAGATGGGGCAGTGGGGAATGAAAAACTGTTTTTT
d_gene: NA; v_gene: TRBV6-5; abundance: NA; len: 15; j_gene: TRBJ1-2; CDR3aa: CASSYSRGGASGYTF; CDR3nt: TGTGCCAGCAGTTACTCGAGGGGGGGCGCGAGTGGCTACACCTTC
d_gene: NA; v_gene: TRBV7-2; abundance: once; len: 15; j_gene: TRBJ2-7; CDR3aa: CASSLVSGGPGEQYF; CDR3nt: TGTGCCAGCAGCTTAGTTTCCGGGGGGCCTGGGGAGCAGTACTTC
d_gene: NA; v_gene: TRBV7-2; abundance: NA; len: 16; j_gene: TRBJ2-7; CDR3aa: CASSLNRVTQTYEQYF; CDR3nt: TGTGCCAGCAGCTTAAACAGGGTGACTCAAACCTACGAGCAGTACTTC
d_gene: NA; v_gene: TRBV6-5; abundance: once; len: 14; j_gene: TRBJ1-5; CDR3aa: CASSYSQTNQPQHF; CDR3nt: TGTGCCAGCAGTTACTCACAGACGAATCAGCCCCAGCATTTT
d_gene: NA; v_gene: TRBV2; abundance: NA; len: 10; j_gene: TRBJ1-4; CDR3aa: CASGVEKLFF; CDR3nt: TGTGCCAGCGGTGTGGAGAAACTGTTTTTT
d_gene: NA; v_gene: TRBV2; abundance: NA; len: 14; j_gene: TRBJ2-1; CDR3aa: CASSLPGLRNEQFF; CDR3nt: TGTGCCAGCAGCCTACCGGGACTGCGGAATGAGCAGTTCTTC
d_gene: TRBD1; v_gene: TRBV30; abundance: NA; len: 13; j_gene: TRBJ1-1; CDR3aa: CAWSKVTGVEAFF; CDR3nt: TGTGCCTGGAGTAAGGTGACAGGGGTGGAAGCTTTCTTT
d_gene: TRBD2; v_gene: TRBV27; abundance: NA; len: 15; j_gene: TRBJ2-7; CDR3aa: CASRTSGSGSYEQYF; CDR3nt: TGTGCCAGTCGGACTAGCGGGAGTGGTTCCTACGAGCAGTACTTC
d_gene: NA; v_gene: TRBV5-5; abundance: NA; len: 13; j_gene: TRBJ1-6; CDR3aa: CASSLKSEAPLHF; CDR3nt: TGTGCCAGCAGCTTGAAGTCAGAAGCACCCCTCCACTTT
d_gene: NA; v_gene: TRBV7-3; abundance: NA; len: 13; j_gene: TRBJ2-7; CDR3aa: CASSTGNSYEQYF; CDR3nt: TGTGCCAGCAGCACCGGGAACTCCTACGAGCAGTACTTC
d_gene: TRBD1; v_gene: TRBV2; abundance: NA; len: 14; j_gene: TRBJ1-6; CDR3aa: CASTLQGLGSPLHF; CDR3nt: TGTGCCAGCACTTTACAGGGGTTAGGGTCACCCCTCCACTTT
d_gene: NA; v_gene: TRBV6-5; abundance: NA; len: 13; j_gene: TRBJ2-7; CDR3aa: CASSYGGLNEQYF; CDR3nt: TGTGCCAGCAGTTACGGCGGGCTAAACGAGCAGTACTTC
d_gene: TRBD2; v_gene: TRBV29-1; abundance: once; len: 12; j_gene: TRBJ2-2; CDR3aa: CSVAGGGGELFF; CDR3nt: TGCAGCGTCGCGGGGGGCGGGGGGGAGCTGTTTTTT
d_gene: TRBD2; v_gene: TRBV2; abundance: NA; len: 15; j_gene: TRBJ2-3; CDR3aa: CASRGTSGYTDTQYF; CDR3nt: TGTGCCAGCAGGGGGACTAGCGGTTACACAGATACGCAGTATTTT
d_gene: TRBD2; v_gene: TRBV7-2; abundance: NA; len: 15; j_gene: TRBJ2-7; CDR3aa: CASSQGLVRSYEQYF; CDR3nt: TGTGCCAGCAGCCAAGGACTAGTACGCTCCTACGAGCAGTACTTC
d_gene: NA; v_gene: TRBV2; abundance: NA; len: 14; j_gene: TRBJ2-7; CDR3aa: CASKPGRYQDEQYF; CDR3nt: TGTGCCAGCAAGCCGGGAAGGTATCAAGACGAGCAGTACTTC
d_gene: NA; v_gene: TRBV29-1; abundance: NA; len: 12; j_gene: TRBJ2-3; CDR3aa: CSVDRATDTQYF; CDR3nt: TGCAGCGTTGACAGGGCCACAGATACGCAGTATTTT
d_gene: NA; v_gene: TRBV5-6; abundance: few; len: 16; j_gene: TRBJ1-4; CDR3aa: CASSIGSLPNNEKLFF; CDR3nt: TGTGCCAGCAGCATTGGGAGTTTGCCTAATAATGAAAAACTGTTTTTT
d_gene: NA; v_gene: TRBV25-1; abundance: NA; len: 16; j_gene: TRBJ1-2; CDR3aa: CASSEYQGETNYGYTF; CDR3nt: TGTGCCAGCAGTGAATATCAAGGGGAAACGAACTATGGCTACACCTTC
d_gene: TRBD1; v_gene: TRBV5-4; abundance: NA; len: 16; j_gene: TRBJ2-6; CDR3aa: CASSRQGALGANVLTF; CDR3nt: TGTGCCAGCAGCCGCCAGGGGGCGCTTGGGGCCAACGTCCTGACTTTC
d_gene: TRBD1; v_gene: TRBV7-8; abundance: NA; len: 14; j_gene: TRBJ2-5; CDR3aa: CASSSDRGRETQYF; CDR3nt: TGTGCCAGCAGCTCCGACAGGGGGAGAGAGACCCAGTACTTC
d_gene: NA; v_gene: TRBV10-1; abundance: NA; len: 14; j_gene: TRBJ2-7; CDR3aa: CASSEGPAPYEQYF; CDR3nt: TGCGCCAGCAGTGAGGGGCCGGCGCCCTACGAGCAGTACTTC
d_gene: NA; v_gene: TRBV7-9; abundance: NA; len: 13; j_gene: TRBJ1-4; CDR3aa: CSSSLAGGEKLFF; CDR3nt: TGTTCCAGCAGCTTAGCGGGCGGGGAAAAACTGTTTTTT
d_gene: TRBD1; v_gene: TRBV4-1; abundance: NA; len: 15; j_gene: TRBJ1-2; CDR3aa: CASSPTTGGGYGYTF; CDR3nt: TGCGCCAGCAGCCCGACGACAGGGGGGGGGTATGGCTACACCTTC
d_gene: TRBD1; v_gene: TRBV25-1; abundance: many; len: 15; j_gene: TRBJ2-2; CDR3aa: CASINRGLKAGELFF; CDR3nt: TGTGCCAGCATTAACAGGGGGCTGAAAGCCGGGGAGCTGTTTTTT
d_gene: NA; v_gene: TRBV5-5; abundance: NA; len: 11; j_gene: TRBJ1-1; CDR3aa: CASSLISEAFF; CDR3nt: TGTGCCAGCAGCTTGATCTCTGAAGCTTTCTTT
d_gene: NA; v_gene: TRBV4-1; abundance: NA; len: 15; j_gene: TRBJ2-5; CDR3aa: CASSQISAVQETQYF; CDR3nt: TGCGCCAGCAGCCAAATTTCAGCGGTACAAGAGACCCAGTACTTC
d_gene: TRBD1; v_gene: TRBV6-6; abundance: NA; len: 12; j_gene: TRBJ1-4; CDR3aa: CASGTGVEKLFF; CDR3nt: TGTGCCAGCGGGACAGGGGTCGAAAAACTGTTTTTT
d_gene: TRBD1; v_gene: TRBV18; abundance: NA; len: 14; j_gene: TRBJ2-7; CDR3aa: CASSLGDRVREQYF; CDR3nt: TGTGCCAGCTCACTAGGGGACAGGGTTCGTGAGCAGTACTTC
d_gene: TRBD2; v_gene: TRBV5-8; abundance: NA; len: 18; j_gene: TRBJ2-5; CDR3aa: CASSSGRVAGGREETQYF; CDR3nt: TGTGCCAGCAGCTCCGGCCGGGTAGCGGGAGGGCGTGAAGAGACCCAGTACTTC
d_gene: NA; v_gene: TRBV7-9; abundance: NA; len: 15; j_gene: TRBJ1-2; CDR3aa: CASRRPDGANYGYTF; CDR3nt: TGTGCCAGCAGACGACCTGACGGAGCCAACTATGGCTACACCTTC
d_gene: TRBD1; v_gene: TRBV6-5; abundance: NA; len: 15; j_gene: TRBJ1-5; CDR3aa: CASSSGTGNYQPQHF; CDR3nt: TGTGCCAGCAGCTCTGGGACAGGGAATTATCAGCCCCAGCATTTT
d_gene: TRBD2; v_gene: TRBV7-6; abundance: NA; len: 15; j_gene: TRBJ2-2; CDR3aa: CATLPGGANTGELFF; CDR3nt: TGTGCCACTCTTCCCGGGGGGGCAAACACCGGGGAGCTGTTTTTT
d_gene: NA; v_gene: TRBV6-5; abundance: NA; len: 13; j_gene: TRBJ1-2; CDR3aa: CASSLTWLYGYTF; CDR3nt: TGTGCCAGCAGCCTGACATGGTTGTATGGCTACACCTTC
d_gene: TRBD2; v_gene: TRBV4-2; abundance: NA; len: 16; j_gene: TRBJ2-7; CDR3aa: CASSQGVSGGQLEQYF; CDR3nt: TGTGCCAGCAGCCAAGGGGTTAGCGGGGGTCAGCTCGAGCAGTACTTC
d_gene: TRBD2; v_gene: TRBV7-9; abundance: NA; len: 14; j_gene: TRBJ2-3; CDR3aa: CASSPWTRSDTQYF; CDR3nt: TGTGCCAGCAGCCCGTGGACTAGATCAGATACGCAGTATTTT
d_gene: NA; v_gene: TRBV7-2; abundance: NA; len: 13; j_gene: TRBJ2-1; CDR3aa: CASSLDVGGYQFF; CDR3nt: TGTGCCAGCAGCTTAGATGTCGGCGGGTACCAGTTCTTC